This TCR beta chain originates from a study of blood T cells in healthy people across ages. Trimming shortened V by 3 bases and J by 4 bases, and 13 bases separated the two germline ends. Germline CDR1 MNHEY, CDR2 SVGEGT. The CDR3 length is 15 residues. This clonotype has a handful of counts. With a J-beta primer mix and a sample-barcoded 5' primer, a second PCR ran 7 to 11 cycles. TCRdb independently ran MiXCR on the 5' RACE reads; one entry per CDR3 protein. The repertoire consists of more than 700,000 distinct CDR3 sequences, with 53% occurring once and the leading ten covering approximately 40%. The chain couples TRBV6-2 or TRBV6-3 to TRBJ2-4, with D perhaps TRBD1 or TRBD2 (5 bases each). The sequence came from a man aged 80 or over in good health. The sequenced sample consisted of blood. The CDR3 region has the DNA TGTGCCAGCAGTTATCGTCGAGGGGAAAAAAACATTCAGTACTTC. Translating it yields CASSYRRGEKNIQYF.